This T cell receptor (beta chain) derives from a study of radiation and T cells in renal cell carcinoma. The study, taken as a whole, reports: Pretreatment tumor biopsies were lacking, so baseline clonotypes are unknown. From baseline, blood top tumor clonotypes peaked at 2 weeks post-radiation.

The CDR3 spans 13 residues. V lost 7 bases to trimming and J lost 1 base, with 10 bases between them. Germline V lookup: CDR1 SNHLY, CDR2 FYNNEI. Using immunoSEQ multiplex PCR, the repertoire was profiled, and TCRdb retains in-frame clones only, with some absent. In the table there are some 78,000 clones, 70% to 90% of which are singletons. Time point denoted: blood 4 weeks post-SBRT, at nephrectomy. Treatment in this sample: 15 Gy SBRT to primary tumor, nephrectomy 4 weeks later. Nephrectomy followed 15 Gy stereotactic body radiation by 4 weeks. After SBRT, blood was collected at 2 and 4 weeks, plus baseline. The sample holds one count of this clone. The antigen remains undetermined.

The rearrangement links TRBV2 to TRBJ1-1; TRBD1 is a possible D gene (6 bases). This specimen was blood, taken from a patient whose treatment included radiotherapy and nephrectomy. This clonotype was sampled from a woman in her sixties or seventies with renal cell carcinoma. The DNA of the CDR3 is TGTGCCAGCAAGAGCAGGGGGAACACTGAAGCTTTCTTT. Translation gives CASKSRGNTEAFF. The variable domain in full, with the rest retrieved from reference TRBV2 and TRBJ1-1, is EPEVTQTPSHQVTQMGQEVILRCVPISNHLYFYWYRQILGQKVEFLVSFYNNEISEKSEIFDDQFSVERPDGSNFTLKIRSTKLEDSAMYFCASKSRGNTEAFFGQGTRLTVV.